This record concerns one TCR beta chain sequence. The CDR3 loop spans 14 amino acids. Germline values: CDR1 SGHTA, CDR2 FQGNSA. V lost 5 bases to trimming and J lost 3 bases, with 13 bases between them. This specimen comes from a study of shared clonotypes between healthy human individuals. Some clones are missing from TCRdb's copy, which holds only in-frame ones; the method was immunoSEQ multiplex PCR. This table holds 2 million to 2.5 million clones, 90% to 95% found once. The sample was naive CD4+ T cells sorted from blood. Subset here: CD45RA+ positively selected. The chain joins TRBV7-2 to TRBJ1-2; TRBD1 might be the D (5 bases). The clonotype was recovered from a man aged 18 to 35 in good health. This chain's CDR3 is CASSPNLGDYGYTF. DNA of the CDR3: TGTGCCAGCAGCCCGAACTTGGGGGACTATGGCTACACCTTC.